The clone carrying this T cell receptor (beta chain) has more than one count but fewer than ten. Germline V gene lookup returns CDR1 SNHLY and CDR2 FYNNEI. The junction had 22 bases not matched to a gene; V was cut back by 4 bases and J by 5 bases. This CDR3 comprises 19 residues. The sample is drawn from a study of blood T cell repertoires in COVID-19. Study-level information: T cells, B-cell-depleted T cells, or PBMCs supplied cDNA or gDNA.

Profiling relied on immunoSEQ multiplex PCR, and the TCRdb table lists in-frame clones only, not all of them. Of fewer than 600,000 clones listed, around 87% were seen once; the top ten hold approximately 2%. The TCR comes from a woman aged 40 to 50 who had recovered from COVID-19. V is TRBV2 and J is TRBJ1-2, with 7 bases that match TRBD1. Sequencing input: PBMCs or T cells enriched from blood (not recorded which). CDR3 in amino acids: CASSGTTPGDPGTAYGYTF. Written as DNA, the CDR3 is TGTGCCAGCAGTGGAACGACCCCAGGGGATCCCGGGACAGCTTATGGCTACACCTTC.